This note documents a single T cell receptor (beta chain) sequence. The antigen remains unidentified. Method: immunoSEQ multiplex PCR; TCRdb's copy keeps in-frame clones and lacks some. The table includes some 80,000 clones, roughly 90% detected once. This sample is drawn from a study of T cell responses to AZD1222 COVID-19 vaccine. Study outcomes and limitations: AZD1222 recipients seropositive at baseline numbered only six. Every sample of the repertoires postdated the peak T cell response.

Looked up from germline, CDR1 is SGHKS and CDR2 is YYEKEE (reference sequence). The V and J ends lost 4 bases and 0 bases, in that order; junction bases with no gene match: 4. The length of the CDR3 is 15 residues. The J gene is TRBJ1-1, the V gene TRBV5-5; 9 bases line up with TRBD1. The material was peripheral blood, obtained on day 0 of AZD1222 vaccination. The clonotype originates from an adult in good health. The CDR3 region has the DNA TGTGCCAGCAGCCGCGGACAGGGGCTGAACACTGAAGCTTTCTTT. Residues: CASSRGQGLNTEAFF.